One sample yielded the 32 T cell receptor beta chains listed below, sequenced in a study of blood T cell repertoires in COVID-19. TCRdb's table, derived via immunoSEQ multiplex PCR, lists solely in-frame clones and lacks some. The sample yields around 99,000 clones, more than 65% seen once. Sample: peripheral blood. All receptors come from a woman older than 75 with active or convalescent COVID-19.

This clone has a single count. The chain employs TRBV6-5 and TRBJ2-5; the D gene is possibly TRBD2 (6 bases). The CDR3 length is 15 residues. The germline V and J ends were trimmed by 6 bases and 5 bases, with 19 bases remaining between them. Germline lookup yields CDR1 MNHEY and CDR2 SVGAGI. CDR3 residues: CASSLTSGDWETQYF. Written as DNA, the CDR3 is TGTGCCAGCAGCCTGACTAGTGGGGATTGGGAGACCCAGTACTTC.

The chain employs TRBV9 and TRBJ2-5, with D perhaps matching TRBD2 (6 bases). From germline, CDR1 is SGDLS and CDR2 YYNGEE. V lost 3 bases and J lost 1, with 10 bases in between. The CDR3 loop spans 14 amino acids. CDR3 protein: CASSGWRAQETQYF. Here the CDR3 DNA reads TGTGCCAGCAGCGGATGGAGGGCCCAAGAGACCCAGTACTTC. Combining the CDR3 with reference TRBV9 and TRBJ2-5 gives the whole variable domain DSGVTQTPKHLITATGQRVTLRCSPRSGDLSVYWYQQSLDQGLQFLIQYYNGEERAKGNILERFSAQQFPDLHSELNLSSLELGDSALYFCASSGWRAQETQYFGPGTRLLVL.

This chain connects TRBV6-2 or TRBV6-3 to TRBJ1-1; 7 bases line up with TRBD1. CDR1 and CDR2 (germline): MNHEY, SVGEGT. CDR3 length equals 14 residues. V shed 4 bases and J 1 base; nucleotides not matched to a gene: 3. In DNA form, the CDR3 reads TGTGCCAGCAGTTTCTGGACAGGGAACACTGAAGCTTTCTTT. This gives the protein CASSFWTGNTEAFF.

This chain joins TRBV28 and TRBJ1-2, with TRBD1 matching 8 bases. V shed 3 bases and J 3 bases; nucleotides not matched to a gene: 9. The CDR3 consists of 16 residues. Germline V gene data show CDR1 as MDHEN and CDR2 as SYDVKM. The CDR3: CASSFPPTGEDYGYTF. The CDR3 coding sequence is TGTGCCAGCAGTTTTCCCCCGACAGGGGAAGACTATGGCTACACCTTC.

The CDR3: CASSLSGLGQGQYEQYF. The CDR3 DNA is TGTGCCAGCAGCCTCAGTGGTCTCGGACAGGGTCAGTACGAGCAGTACTTC. V usage is TRBV4-2 and J usage is TRBJ2-7, with 8 nucleotides matching TRBD1. V lost 4 bases and J lost 4; bases outside the gene matches: 15. The germline V gene encodes CDR1 LGHNA and CDR2 YNFKEQ. CDR3 size: 17 residues.

The rearrangement uses TRBV28 and TRBJ1-2; TRBD1 matches 8 bases. The CDR3 contains 14 residues. The germline CDR1 and CDR2 sequences are MDHEN and SYDVKM. Trimming took 3 bases from V and 3 from J; bases not matched to a gene: 3. CDR3 loop: CASSLGQAYYGYTF. For the CDR3, the DNA is TGTGCCAGCAGTTTGGGACAGGCGTACTATGGCTACACCTTC.

This sequence joins TRBV7-3 and TRBJ2-7, with TRBD2 matching 8 bases. Losses at the gene ends were 8 bases for V and 6 bases for J; bases not matched to a gene: 6. The CDR3 totals 12 residues. Looked up from germline, CDR1 is SGHTA and CDR2 is FQGTGA. The CDR3 sequence is CASGLAGGEQYF. As DNA, the CDR3 is TGTGCCAGCGGGCTAGCGGGCGGCGAGCAGTACTTC.

V and J are TRBV7-9 and TRBJ2-7; D is unclear. CDR3 length: 12 residues. Germline V gene lookup returns CDR1 SEHNR and CDR2 FQNEAQ (reference sequence). Trimming shortened V by 4 bases and J by 3 bases, and 7 bases separated the two germline ends. The CDR3 region has the DNA TGTGCCAGCAGCTCTAGGAGCTACGAGCAGTACTTC. Protein product: CASSSRSYEQYF. Supplemented by reference TRBV7-9 and TRBJ2-7, the full variable domain reads DTGVSQNPRHKITKRGQNVTFRCDPISEHNRLYWYRQTLGQGPEFLTYFQNEAQLEKSRLLSDRFSAERPKGSFSTLEIQRTEQGDSAMYLCASSSRSYEQYFGPGTRLTVT.

The V gene is TRBV27, the J gene TRBJ1-2; D possibly corresponds to TRBD1 (6 bases). Trimming pared 5 bases from V and 10 bases from J, leaving 17 bases between. The CDR3 runs 13 residues. CDR1 is MNHEY and CDR2 is SMNVEV in the germline V gene (reference sequence). The CDR3 coding sequence is TGTGCCAGCAGTGGGGGGAGGGGGTCTCCCTACACCTTC. Residues: CASSGGRGSPYTF.

V and J are TRBV11-2 and TRBJ2-2; weak D call: TRBD2 (6 bases). Germline V lookup: CDR1 SGHAT, CDR2 FQNNGV. This CDR3 comprises 14 residues. The V end lost 4 bases, the J end lost 3 bases, and 9 bases lay between the germline ends. The CDR3, as DNA: TGTGCCAGCAGCTCGGGACTTCACACCGGGGAGCTGTTTTTT. Its translation: CASSSGLHTGELFF.

V is TRBV18 and J is TRBJ1-1, with D unclear. Trimming took off 6 bases at V and 6 bases at J, with 8 bases between the two ends. The CDR3 length is 11 residues. The germline V gene has CDR1 KGHSH and CDR2 LQKENI. DNA of the CDR3: TGTGCCAGCTCGGGCGGGGCTGAAGCTTTCTTT. Translation: CASSGGAEAFF.

This chain joins TRBV5-1 and TRBJ2-7; 14 nucleotides align to TRBD2. V lost 5 bases to trimming and J lost 2 bases; unmatched junction nucleotides: 6. CDR3 length: 16 residues. The germline V gene encodes CDR1 SGHRS and CDR2 YFSETQ. CDR3 region: CASRSGLAGVTYEQYF. The CDR3 DNA is TGCGCCAGCAGATCGGGACTAGCGGGAGTCACCTACGAGCAGTACTTC.

V gene TRBV6-5 combines with J gene TRBJ1-6, with D hard to call. This CDR3 is built from 15 residues. Trimming left V 0 bases short and J 5 bases short, with 8 bases between. Germline CDR1 is MNHEY and CDR2 is SVGAGI. The DNA of the CDR3 is TGTGCCAGCAGTTACTCCGGGTGGGATAATTCACCCCTCCACTTT. Its protein product is CASSYSGWDNSPLHF.

In its sample, this clone was seen a few times. The rearrangement links TRBV10-3 to TRBJ1-6, with no clear D. This CDR3 comprises 15 residues. Trimming took 8 bases from V and 5 from J, leaving 16 bases between them. CDR1 and CDR2 from the germline V gene are ENHRY and SYGVKD. The CDR3 region is CAIRGGQLDNSPLHF. DNA for the CDR3: TGTGCCATCCGTGGTGGGCAGCTTGATAATTCACCCCTCCACTTT.

V usage is TRBV27 and J usage is TRBJ1-3; D not certain. The V gene's germline CDR1 is MNHEY and CDR2 SMNVEV (reference sequence). This CDR3 spans 14 amino acids. V lost 5 bases to trimming and J lost 4 bases, with 12 bases between them. CDR3 nucleotide sequence: TGTGCCAGCAGTCCGCGACAATCGGGAAACACCATATATTTT. It encodes CASSPRQSGNTIYF.

The gene calls are TRBV5-1 and TRBJ1-3; 7 nucleotides align to TRBD1. There are 16 residues in the CDR3. Germline values: CDR1 SGHRS, CDR2 YFSETQ. With 0 bases clipped from V and 0 bases from J, the junction kept 3 bases outside the gene matches. CDR3 nucleotide sequence: TGCGCCAGCAGCTTGGGGGACAGCCTCTCTGGAAACACCATATATTTT. It specifies CASSLGDSLSGNTIYF.

The chain combines TRBV7-2 with TRBJ1-3; the match to TRBD1 covers 7 bases. CDR3 size: 16 residues. V was pared by 0 bases and J by 2 bases, with 4 bases of the junction left unmatched. Germline V gene data show CDR1 as SGHTA and CDR2 as FQGNSA. CDR3 bases: TGTGCCAGCAGCTTAGCCCAGACAGGGACTGGAAACACCATATATTTT. Translated, it gives CASSLAQTGTGNTIYF.

J is TRBJ1-1 and V is TRBV7-9, with TRBD1 identical over 9 bases. The length of the CDR3 is 13 residues. With V trimmed by 6 bases and J by 4 bases, 3 bases remained unmatched. Germline V gene sequence: CDR1 SEHNR, CDR2 FQNEAQ (reference sequence). The CDR3 DNA is TGTGCCAGCAGACGGGGACAGGGCACTGAAGCTTTCTTT. Its protein product is CASRRGQGTEAFF.

The rearrangement joins TRBV5-1 to TRBJ2-7; 8 bases fit TRBD2. The germline gives CDR1 SGHRS, CDR2 YFSETQ. J lost 4 bases, V lost 4 bases, and 10 bases had no gene match. The length of the CDR3 is 15 residues. In DNA form, the CDR3 reads TGCGCCAGCAGCCCTGAATCGGGGGGGCCTTACGAGCAGTACTTC. As protein: CASSPESGGPYEQYF.

In its sample, this clone was seen a few times. J is TRBJ2-7 and V is TRBV4-1, with TRBD2 identical over 12 bases. Unmatched junction bases numbered 7, after V lost 4 bases and J lost 6 bases. The CDR3 extends over 15 amino acids. Per germline, CDR1 MGHRA and CDR2 YSYEKL. The CDR3 here is CASSRSSGRAVEQYF. The CDR3 bases are TGCGCCAGCAGCCGCTCTAGCGGGAGGGCCGTCGAGCAGTACTTC.

The V and J genes are TRBV5-1 and TRBJ2-5; D possibly corresponds to TRBD2 (5 bases). Trimming left V 4 bases short and J 2 bases short, with 12 bases between. The CDR3 runs 14 residues. Germline V gene data show CDR1 as SGHRS and CDR2 as YFSETQ. This chain's CDR3 is CASSPGSTQETQYF. The CDR3, as DNA: TGCGCCAGCAGCCCGGGATCAACACAAGAGACCCAGTACTTC.

This chain's CDR3 is CASSEGTGGEAFF. CDR3 nucleotides: TGTGCCAGCAGTGAAGGGACAGGTGGTGAAGCTTTCTTT. The chain combines TRBV2 with TRBJ1-1; 7 bases fit TRBD1. CDR3 length: 13 residues. The V gene's germline CDR1 is SNHLY and CDR2 FYNNEI. With V trimmed by 1 base and J by 7 bases, 3 bases remained unmatched.

The rearrangement uses TRBV4-2 and TRBJ2-2, with 12 bases matching TRBD2. The V and J ends lost 0 bases and 3 bases, in that order; junction bases with no gene match: 5. The CDR3 runs 18 residues. The germline V gene encodes CDR1 LGHNA and CDR2 YNFKEQ. The CDR3 loop is CASSQENLAGGYTGELFF. Written as DNA, the CDR3 is TGTGCCAGCAGCCAAGAGAATCTAGCGGGAGGGTACACCGGGGAGCTGTTTTTT.

The chain links TRBV2 to TRBJ2-3; TRBD2 matches 14 bases. Trimming at V came to 5 bases and at J to 5 bases, leaving 6 bases not matched to a gene. Per the germline V gene, CDR1 is SNHLY and CDR2 is FYNNEI. CDR3 length equals 16 residues. The CDR3: CASSTGLAGGLDTQYF. The CDR3 nucleotides read TGTGCCAGCAGTACCGGACTAGCGGGAGGTCTAGATACGCAGTATTTT.

The chain combines TRBV3-1 (or the pseudogene TRBV3-2) with TRBJ2-5; 10 bases map to TRBD2. The J segment lost 5 bases and the V segment lost 6 bases, leaving 9 bases of the junction unmatched. Germline CDR1 LGHDT, CDR2 YNNKEL (reference sequence). The CDR3 length is 15 residues. CDR3 sequence: CASRPFLAGVETQYF. The CDR3 DNA is TGTGCCAGCAGACCATTTCTAGCGGGAGTCGAGACCCAGTACTTC.

Worth noting for this clone: The sample has other DNA sequences that encode this CDR3 too. The chain joins TRBV25-1 to TRBJ1-2; the D is unclear. Looked up from germline, CDR1 is MGHDK and CDR2 is SYGVNS. The CDR3 is made up of 14 amino acids. V gave up 4 bases and J gave up 4 bases, with 13 bases separating them. The CDR3 loop reads CASSAGTGGYGYTF. The DNA of the CDR3 is TGTGCCAGCAGTGCCGGTACCGGCGGCTATGGCTACACCTTC.

This clone was counted once. The chain combines TRBV28 with TRBJ2-1, with 10 positions matching TRBD2. Unmatched junction bases numbered 7, after V lost 6 bases and J lost 5 bases. The CDR3 sequence is 15 residues long. From germline, CDR1 is MDHEN and CDR2 SYDVKM. CDR3: CASSPGLAPNNEQFF. DNA for the CDR3: TGTGCCAGCAGCCCGGGACTAGCGCCGAACAATGAGCAGTTCTTC. Combining the CDR3 with reference TRBV28 and TRBJ2-1 gives the whole variable domain DVKVTQSSRYLVKRTGEKVFLECVQDMDHENMFWYRQDPGLGLRLIYFSYDVKMKEKGDIPEGYSVSREKKERFSLILESASTNQTSMYLCASSPGLAPNNEQFFGPGTRLTVL.

The genes are TRBV15 and TRBJ2-1; no clear D gene. CDR1 and CDR2 from the germline V gene are LNHNV and YYDKDF (reference sequence). This CDR3 region has 16 residues. Trimming removed 1 base at V and 0 bases at J, with 10 bases between. Written as DNA, the CDR3 is TGTGCCACCAGCAGAGGCACGTATAGCTCCTACAATGAGCAGTTCTTC. The encoded protein is CATSRGTYSSYNEQFF. The complete variable domain, with remaining parts taken from reference TRBV15 and TRBJ2-1, reads DAMVIQNPRYQVTQFGKPVTLSCSQTLNHNVMYWYQQKSSQAPKLLFHYYDKDFNNEADTPDNFQSRRPNTSFCFLDIRSPGLGDTAMYLCATSRGTYSSYNEQFFGPGTRLTVL.

J is TRBJ1-5 and V is TRBV7-2; D is perhaps TRBD1 (5 bases). Germline CDR1 is SGHTA and CDR2 is FQGNSA. The CDR3 runs to 15 residues. Trimming removed 8 bases from V and 7 bases from J, with 21 bases in between. CDR3 DNA sequence: TGTGCCAGCTCCCGGGTGGGGCAGCGTGGACAGCCCCAGCATTTT. Encoded protein: CASSRVGQRGQPQHF.

V gene TRBV7-9 combines with J gene TRBJ2-2; D is unclear. The CDR3 runs 15 residues. V lost 1 base and J 0 bases, leaving 6 bases between the germline ends. Germline loops: CDR1 SEHNR, CDR2 FQNEAQ (reference sequence). DNA of the CDR3: TGTGCCAGCAGCTTAGGGCTCCCGAACACCGGGGAGCTGTTTTTT. Translating it yields CASSLGLPNTGELFF.

This sequence joins TRBV5-1 and TRBJ1-2; tentative D call: TRBD1 (6 bases). Trimming removed 2 bases from V and 6 bases from J, with 8 bases in between. The CDR3 runs to 12 residues. Looked up from germline, CDR1 is SGHRS and CDR2 is YFSETQ. CDR3 protein: CASSFGQNGYTF. The CDR3 DNA reads TGCGCCAGCAGCTTCGGACAGAATGGCTACACCTTC. The full variable domain, completed using reference TRBV5-1 and TRBJ1-2, is KAGVTQTPRYLIKTRGQQVTLSCSPISGHRSVSWYQQTPGQGLQFLFEYFSETQRNKGNFPGRFSGRQFSNSRSEMNVSTLELGDSALYLCASSFGQNGYTFGSGTRLTVV.

The chain couples TRBV7-8 to TRBJ1-1; possibly TRBD1 for D (5 bases). Germline-derived CDR1 and CDR2 are SGHVS and FQNEAQ. V was pared by 1 base and J by 3 bases, with 18 bases between. The CDR3 loop spans 17 amino acids. CDR3 in DNA: TGTGCCAGCAGCTTAGGGCGAGTAGGGCAGGGTCACACTGAAGCTTTCTTT. Translated, it gives CASSLGRVGQGHTEAFF.